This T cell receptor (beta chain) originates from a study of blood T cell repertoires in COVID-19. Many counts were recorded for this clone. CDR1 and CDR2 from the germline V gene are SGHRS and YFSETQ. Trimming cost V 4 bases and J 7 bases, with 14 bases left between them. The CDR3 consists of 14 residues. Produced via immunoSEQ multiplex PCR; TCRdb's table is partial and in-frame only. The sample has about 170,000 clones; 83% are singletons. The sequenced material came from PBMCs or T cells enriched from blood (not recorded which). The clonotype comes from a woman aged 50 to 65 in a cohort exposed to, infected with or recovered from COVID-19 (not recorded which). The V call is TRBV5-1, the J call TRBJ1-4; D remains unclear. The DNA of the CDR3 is TGCGCCAGCAGCCTGGGTTTGGTCGGTGAAAAACTGTTTTTT. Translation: CASSLGLVGEKLFF.